This passage covers 27 T cell receptor beta chains from one sample sequenced in a study of T cell responses to AZD1222 COVID-19 vaccine. This table comes from immunoSEQ multiplex PCR, and its TCRdb copy is limited to in-frame clones, with some not included. The sample shows about 69,000 clones, approximately 87% of them seen only once. The sample in question was peripheral blood, obtained 28 days after the second AZD1222 dose. The origin of the receptors is an adult who received the AZD1222 COVID-19 vaccine.

The CDR3 region has the DNA TGTGCCAGCAGGCGACAGCGACGGGATACGCAGTATTTT. Residues: CASRRQRRDTQYF. This sequence joins TRBV5-6 and TRBJ2-3; TRBD1 might be the D (5 bases). This CDR3 is 13 amino acids long. Trimming pared 5 bases from V and 6 bases from J, leaving 13 bases between. From germline, CDR1 is SGHDT and CDR2 YYEEEE.

The rearrangement links TRBV9 to TRBJ1-1; D is possibly TRBD1 (6 bases). The CDR3 contains 14 residues. The germline CDR1 and CDR2 sequences are SGDLS and YYNGEE. Deletions cut 0 bases from V and 4 bases from J, with 10 bases between. This CDR3 is CASSVVGGGTEAFF. The DNA of the CDR3 is TGTGCCAGCAGCGTAGTAGGAGGGGGCACTGAAGCTTTCTTT. The whole variable domain, filled in from reference TRBV9 and TRBJ1-1, reads DSGVTQTPKHLITATGQRVTLRCSPRSGDLSVYWYQQSLDQGLQFLIQYYNGEERAKGNILERFSAQQFPDLHSELNLSSLELGDSALYFCASSVVGGGTEAFFGQGTRLTVV.

The V and J genes are TRBV5-5 and TRBJ2-5; the match to TRBD1 covers 9 bases. Germline lookup yields CDR1 SGHKS and CDR2 YYEKEE (reference sequence). The length of the CDR3 is 16 residues. J was trimmed by 5 bases and V by 4 bases; bases with no gene match: 12. CDR3 DNA: TGTGCCAGCAGCCCGGCCAGACAGGGGGTTCGTGAGACCCAGTACTTC. Residues: CASSPARQGVRETQYF. Complete variable domain (other parts from reference TRBV5-5 and TRBJ2-5): DAGVTQSPTHLIKTRGQQVTLRCSPISGHKSVSWYQQVLGQGPQFIFQYYEKEERGRGNFPDRFSARQFPNYSSELNVNALLLGDSALYLCASSPARQGVRETQYFGPGTRLLVL.

This clone was picked up many times. This chain links TRBV6-4 with TRBJ2-1; the match to TRBD2 covers 9 bases. V shed 2 bases, J shed 4 bases, and the junction held 6 bases outside the gene matches. Germline loops: CDR1 MRHNA, CDR2 SNTAGT. The CDR3 spans 16 residues. The CDR3 region has the DNA TGTGCCAGCAGTGACGCTTCTAGCGGGGATTACAATGAGCAGTTCTTC. Translation: CASSDASSGDYNEQFF.

The sample holds a few counts of this clone. V gene TRBV7-9 combines with J gene TRBJ1-5; D is uncertain. V lost 5 bases to trimming and J lost 7 bases, with 12 bases between them. CDR3 length: 13 amino acids. The germline V gene has CDR1 SEHNR and CDR2 FQNEAQ (reference sequence). Here the CDR3 DNA reads TGTGCCAGCAGCCGGATGGAGTCCCAGCCCCAGCATTTT. Residues: CASSRMESQPQHF. The full variable domain, its missing parts supplied by reference TRBV7-9 and TRBJ1-5, is DTGVSQNPRHKITKRGQNVTFRCDPISEHNRLYWYRQTLGQGPEFLTYFQNEAQLEKSRLLSDRFSAERPKGSFSTLEIQRTEQGDSAMYLCASSRMESQPQHFGDGTRLSIL.

This sequence joins TRBV9 and TRBJ1-2; possibly TRBD1 for D (5 bases). CDR3 length: 13 amino acids. V dropped 1 base and J dropped 5 bases, with 9 bases sitting between them. CDR1 and CDR2 (germline): SGDLS, YYNGEE. The DNA for the CDR3 is TGTGCCAGCAGCGTAAACAGGTGGTATGGCTACACCTTC. Its protein product is CASSVNRWYGYTF.

The genes are TRBV4-2 and TRBJ1-3; D is ambiguous. Trimming stripped 1 base from V and 1 base from J, with 5 bases between. This CDR3 comprises 14 residues. Germline CDR1 and CDR2: LGHNA and YNFKEQ. The CDR3 DNA reads TGTGCCAGCAGCCAAGGGGCGTCTGGAAACACCATATATTTT. This sequence encodes CASSQGASGNTIYF.

The chain is built from TRBV30 and TRBJ2-1; TRBD1 might be the D (6 bases). The CDR3 length is 13 residues. Germline V gene data show CDR1 as GTSNPN and CDR2 as SVGIG (reference sequence). V gave up 3 bases and J gave up 4 bases, with 10 bases separating them. As DNA, the CDR3 is TGTGCCTGGAGATTAGACAGGTACAATGAGCAGTTCTTC. It translates to CAWRLDRYNEQFF.

This clone has only a few counts. The V gene is TRBV19, the J gene TRBJ1-2; D call uncertain. The germline gives CDR1 LNHDA, CDR2 SQIVND (reference sequence). This CDR3 is built from 13 residues. Trimming pared 2 bases from V and 4 bases from J, leaving 8 bases between. The CDR3 loop reads CASSIPRTYGYTF. CDR3 nucleotides: TGTGCCAGTAGTATACCGAGGACCTATGGCTACACCTTC.

This clone was recorded only once. The CDR3 is CASTPGQGSYSNQPQHF. For the CDR3, the DNA is TGTGCCAGTACCCCGGGACAGGGGAGTTATAGCAATCAGCCCCAGCATTTT. The gene calls are TRBV19 and TRBJ1-5; 10 nucleotides align to TRBD1. The CDR3 extends over 17 amino acids. Germline V gives CDR1 LNHDA, CDR2 SQIVND (reference sequence). Germline trimming cut 7 bases from V and 0 bases from J; bases unmatched to any gene: 9. Full variable domain (remainder filled in from reference TRBV19 and TRBJ1-5): DGGITQSPKYLFRKEGQNVTLSCEQNLNHDAMYWYRQDPGQGLRLIYYSQIVNDFQKGDIAEGYSVSREKKESFPLTVTSAQKNPTAFYLCASTPGQGSYSNQPQHFGDGTRLSIL.

This chain links TRBV5-4 with TRBJ2-5, with a possible D match to TRBD2 (5 bases). The germline gives CDR1 SGHNT, CDR2 YYREEE (reference sequence). V was clipped by 4 bases and J by 3 bases, with 13 bases between them. This CDR3 spans 14 amino acids. CDR3 DNA sequence: TGTGCCAGCAGCAGGACTGCGCCAGAAGAGACCCAGTACTTC. Translation gives CASSRTAPEETQYF.

The chain has TRBV7-8 and TRBJ1-2, with D possibly being TRBD1 (5 bases). From germline, CDR1 is SGHVS and CDR2 FQNEAQ. The CDR3 loop spans 15 amino acids. Between the trimmed V and J ends, which lost 2 bases and 1 base, there was a span of 11 bases. The DNA for the CDR3 is TGTGCCAGCAGCTTATCGGGGCCCCGTAACTATGGCTACACCTTC. Its protein is CASSLSGPRNYGYTF.

The rearrangement joins TRBV7-2 to TRBJ1-2, with D tentatively TRBD1 (5 bases). Germline V gives CDR1 SGHTA, CDR2 FQGNSA. The CDR3 spans 13 residues. Deletions cut 5 bases from V and 5 bases from J, with 12 bases between. The CDR3 DNA reads as TGTGCCAGCAGCCCACGGGGGGGGTATGGCTACACCTTC. Translation gives CASSPRGGYGYTF.

J is TRBJ2-1 and V is TRBV5-6; 12 positions agree with TRBD2. The germline CDR1 and CDR2 sequences are SGHDT and YYEEEE. V dropped 0 bases and J dropped 13; count of bases not matched to a gene: 5. This CDR3 is built from 14 residues. This chain's CDR3 is CASSLVASGRGQFF. CDR3 in DNA: TGTGCCAGCAGCTTGGTGGCTAGCGGGAGGGGTCAGTTCTTC.

The rearrangement links TRBV5-8 to TRBJ2-2, with a possible D match to TRBD1 (6 bases). Germline-derived CDR1 and CDR2 are SGHTS and YDEGEE. The germline V and J ends were trimmed by 1 base and 0 bases, with 10 bases remaining between them. The CDR3 length is 16 residues. The CDR3 is CASSLSGQPNTGELFF. In DNA form, the CDR3 reads TGTGCCAGCAGCTTGTCGGGACAACCGAACACCGGGGAGCTGTTTTTT.

J is TRBJ1-2 and V is TRBV6-1, with TRBD1 matching over 9 bases. The germline CDR1 and CDR2 sequences are MNHNS and SASEGT. This CDR3 contains 19 residues. V lost 2 bases, J lost 4 bases, and 17 bases stayed unmatched. The CDR3 DNA follows: TGTGCCAGCAGTGAAAGGTCTTTAACAGGGGGCGGAGGACGCTATGGCTACACCTTC. This translates into CASSERSLTGGGGRYGYTF.

The chain links TRBV19 to TRBJ1-5, with D perhaps TRBD1 (5 bases). V was cut by 7 bases and J by 3 bases, with 16 bases left in between. The CDR3 contains 15 residues. Germline CDR1 and CDR2: LNHDA and SQIVND (reference sequence). The CDR3 is CASTVNRINNQPQHF. The CDR3 bases are TGTGCCAGTACCGTCAACAGGATTAACAATCAGCCCCAGCATTTT.

The CDR3 reads CASNRGGDYGYTF. In DNA form, the CDR3 reads TGCGCCAGCAACCGGGGGGGTGACTATGGCTACACCTTC. V and J are TRBV10-2 and TRBJ1-2; D is perhaps TRBD1 (5 bases). Germline-derived CDR1 and CDR2 are WSHSY and SAAADI. This CDR3 is built from 13 residues. V was trimmed by 7 bases and J by 3 bases, leaving 12 bases between them.

This clone was seen a handful of times. This rearrangement joins TRBV12-3 or TRBV12-4 to TRBJ1-3, with unresolved D. Between the trimmed V and J ends, which lost 6 bases and 7 bases, there was a span of 10 bases. This CDR3 has 12 amino acids. The CDR3 DNA sequence: TGTGCCAGCAGCGGGGAGGCGAACACCATATATTTT. It specifies CASSGEANTIYF.

The rearrangement uses TRBV5-1 and TRBJ2-1; perhaps TRBD1 as D (5 bases). CDR1 and CDR2 from the germline V gene are SGHRS and YFSETQ. V lost 0 bases to trimming and J lost 10 bases, with 11 bases between them. CDR3 size: 13 residues. The CDR3 nucleotides read TGCGCCAGCAGCTTGGATGGGGCAGGGGAGCAGTTCTTC. This sequence encodes CASSLDGAGEQFF.

This chain uses TRBV25-1 with TRBJ1-2; 7 nucleotides line up with TRBD1. This CDR3 spans 14 amino acids. Germline V CDR1 and CDR2: MGHDK, SYGVNS. J was trimmed by 6 bases and V by 7 bases; bases with no gene match: 11. The CDR3 here is CASTKQGHGNGYTF. CDR3 nucleotide sequence: TGTGCCAGCACAAAACAGGGGCACGGAAATGGCTACACCTTC.

This clone was detected a few times. The chain couples TRBV27 to TRBJ2-3, with TRBD2 as a possible D gene (6 bases). Germline CDR1 reads MNHEY; CDR2 reads SMNVEV (reference sequence). The CDR3 is made up of 13 amino acids. Trimming stripped 7 bases from V and 4 bases from J, with 12 bases between. CDR3: CASTRLEADTQYF. Written as DNA, the CDR3 is TGTGCCAGCACCAGACTAGAGGCAGATACGCAGTATTTT.

This rearrangement joins TRBV19 to TRBJ2-1, with 10 bases fitting TRBD2. CDR1 and CDR2 (germline): LNHDA, SQIVND (reference sequence). V lost 7 bases to trimming and J lost 10 bases; unmatched junction nucleotides: 10. This CDR3 is 14 amino acids long. As DNA, the CDR3 is TGTGCCAGTAATCCCCTAGCGGGGGTTGGAGAGCAGTTCTTC. Translation gives CASNPLAGVGEQFF.

The chain joins TRBV18 to TRBJ2-1; D is perhaps TRBD2 (5 bases). V lost 3 bases and J lost 8, with 17 bases in between. CDR1 is KGHSH and CDR2 is LQKENI in the germline V gene. This CDR3 has 15 residues. The CDR3 coding sequence is TGTGCCAGCTCACCCGAGGACTCTCCAGGCGATGAGCAGTTCTTC. Amino acid sequence: CASSPEDSPGDEQFF.

The chain's CDR3 is CASSRRDNLANTGELFF. The CDR3 bases are TGTGCCAGTAGCCGCCGGGACAACCTCGCGAACACCGGGGAGCTGTTTTTT. The rearrangement uses TRBV19 and TRBJ2-2; maybe TRBD1 (6 bases). The CDR3 totals 17 residues. Trimming left V 6 bases short and J 0 bases short, with 17 bases between. CDR1 and CDR2 from the germline V gene are LNHDA and SQIVND (reference sequence).

This clone was seen only a few times. This chain uses TRBV19 with TRBJ1-1; 8 bases agree with TRBD1. Per germline, CDR1 LNHDA and CDR2 SQIVND (reference sequence). V lost 5 bases, J lost 5 bases, and 4 bases stayed unmatched. There are 13 residues in the CDR3. The CDR3 DNA is TGTGCCAGTAGTTTCACAGGGGGAACTGAAGCTTTCTTT. It yields the protein CASSFTGGTEAFF.

This rearrangement joins TRBV27 to TRBJ2-5, with TRBD2 identical over 8 bases. The CDR3 length is 13 residues. Germline CDR1 reads MNHEY; CDR2 reads SMNVEV (reference sequence). Trimming removed 3 bases from V and 4 bases from J; junction bases left unmatched: 1. This CDR3 reads CASSFGGGETQYF. DNA of the CDR3: TGTGCCAGCAGTTTCGGGGGGGGAGAGACCCAGTACTTC.